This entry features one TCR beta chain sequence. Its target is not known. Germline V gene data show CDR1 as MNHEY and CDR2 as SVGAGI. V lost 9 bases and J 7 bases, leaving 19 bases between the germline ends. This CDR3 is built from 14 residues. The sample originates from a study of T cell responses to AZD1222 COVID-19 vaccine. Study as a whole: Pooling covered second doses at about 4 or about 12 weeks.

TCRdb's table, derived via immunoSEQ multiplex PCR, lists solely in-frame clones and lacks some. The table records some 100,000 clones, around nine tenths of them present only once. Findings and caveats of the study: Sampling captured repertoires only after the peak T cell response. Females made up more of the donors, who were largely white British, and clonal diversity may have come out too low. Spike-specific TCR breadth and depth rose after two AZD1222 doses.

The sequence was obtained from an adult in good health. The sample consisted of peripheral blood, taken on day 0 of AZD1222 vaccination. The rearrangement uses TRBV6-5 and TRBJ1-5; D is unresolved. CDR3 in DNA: TGTGCCAGTGTATACTACTCCGGTTGGCAGCCCCAGCATTTT. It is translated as CASVYYSGWQPQHF.